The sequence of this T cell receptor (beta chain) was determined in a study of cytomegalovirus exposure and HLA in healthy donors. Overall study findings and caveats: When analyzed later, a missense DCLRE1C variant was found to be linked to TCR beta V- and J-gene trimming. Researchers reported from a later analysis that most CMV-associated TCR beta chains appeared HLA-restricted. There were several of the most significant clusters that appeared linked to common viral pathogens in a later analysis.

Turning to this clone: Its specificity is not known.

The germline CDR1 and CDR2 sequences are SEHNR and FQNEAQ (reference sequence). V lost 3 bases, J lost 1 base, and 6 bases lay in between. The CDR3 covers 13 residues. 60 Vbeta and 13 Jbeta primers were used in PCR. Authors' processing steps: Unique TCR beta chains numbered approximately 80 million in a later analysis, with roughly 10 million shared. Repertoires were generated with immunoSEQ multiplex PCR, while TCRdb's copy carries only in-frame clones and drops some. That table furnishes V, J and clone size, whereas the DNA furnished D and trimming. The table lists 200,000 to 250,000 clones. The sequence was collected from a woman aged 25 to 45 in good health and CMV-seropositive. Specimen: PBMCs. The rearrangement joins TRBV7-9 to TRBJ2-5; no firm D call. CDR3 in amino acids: CASSFAGQETQYF. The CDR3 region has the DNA TGTGCCAGCAGCTTCGCAGGCCAAGAGACCCAGTACTTC. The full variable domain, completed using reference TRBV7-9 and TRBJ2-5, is DTGVSQNPRHKITKRGQNVTFRCDPISEHNRLYWYRQTLGQGPEFLTYFQNEAQLEKSRLLSDRFSAERPKGSFSTLEIQRTEQGDSAMYLCASSFAGQETQYFGPGTRLLVL.